This paragraph reports one T cell receptor (beta chain). Random hexamers were used to reverse transcribe 0.5 to 1 ug of RNA. TCRdb reanalysed the immunoSEQ multiplex PCR reads using MiXCR and keeps one entry per CDR3 protein. The profile shows over 140,000 distinct CDR3 sequences, around 93% of them singletons. The sample belongs to a study of CD8 T cells in Susac syndrome. Study details: Blood was drawn from Susac syndrome patients while they were therapy-naive, on corticosteroids, or on intravenous immunoglobulin alone.

All included Susac syndrome patients satisfied recently defined diagnostic criteria for definite or probable disease. Trimming left V 2 bases short and J 2 bases short, with 21 bases between. The CDR3 has 18 amino acids. The germline CDR1 and CDR2 sequences are MNHEY and SMNVEV (reference sequence). Sequencing input: CD4+ T cells from PBMCs. This clonotype was sampled from a human donor with Susac syndrome. The chain uses TRBV27 and TRBJ2-5, with TRBD2 as a possible D gene (6 bases). DNA for the CDR3: TGTGCCAGCAGTTTAATATCCCCCTCGACTAGGGAACAAGAGACCCAGTACTTC. Its translation is CASSLISPSTREQETQYF.